The sequence of this T cell receptor beta chain was determined in a study of vaccination and CD4 T cells after COVID-19. As for the study in general: Convalescent patients gave post-COVID blood a median approximately 100 days post-diagnosis, range 35 to 161. Spike peptides, overlapping and drawn from SARS-CoV-2, HCoV-NL63, HCoV-OC43 and HCoV-229E, were used to stimulate cells. Findings of the study overall: Nearly all convalescent vaccine-specific clones, 304 of 307, recognized only SARS-CoV-2 spike.

Between the trimmed V and J ends, which lost 1 base and 0 bases, there was a span of 16 bases. The CDR3 runs 17 residues. CDR1 and CDR2 from the germline V gene are DFQATT and SNEGSKA (reference sequence). In regard to this clonotype: Its antigen is unidentified.

Treatment indicated: roughly 10-day PBMC culture with coronavirus spike peptide pools or control peptides (ViraFEST assay). ViraFEST stimulated the growth of antigen-specific T cells using peptide pools and subsequently profiled their TCRs by sequencing. Sequencing of DNA taken from cultured CD4+ T cells relied on the Oncomine TCR Beta short-read assay. MiXCR was run by TCRdb on the PCR reads, yielding one entry per CDR3 protein. The data contain over 10,000 distinct CDR3 sequences, around 77% of them singletons. This TCR derives from a human donor who had recovered from COVID-19. The chain employs TRBV20-1 and TRBJ1-3; no reliable D call. Sequences were obtained from CD4+ T cells from blood, cultured in vitro. Here the CDR3 DNA reads TGCAGTGCTAGAGGGTCGGGGAGCGGACGCTCTGGAAACACCATATATTTT. Protein product: CSARGSGSGRSGNTIYF.